This TCR beta chain was captured by sequencing in a study of cytomegalovirus exposure and HLA in healthy donors. The wider study: Of all 360 or so donors who were genotyped, roughly 81% belonged to the Caucasian-associated ancestry cluster. General study findings and limits: Later work found most CMV-associated TCR beta chains apparently HLA-restricted.

Unrecorded immune exposure was likely among donors, who were nominally healthy when sampled. The primer mix had 60 Vbeta and 13 Jbeta primers. Data came from immunoSEQ multiplex PCR; TCRdb stores just in-frame clones and leaves some out. The sample holds roughly 220,000 clones, more than 75% seen once. A remark on this clone: Its antigen is currently unknown.

In germline, CDR1 is SGHTA, CDR2 FQGNSA. The CDR3 is 15 residues long. Losses at the gene ends were 7 bases for V and 6 bases for J; bases not matched to a gene: 14. The sequencing input was PBMCs. The clonotype originates from a middle-aged woman in good health and CMV-seronegative. The gene calls are TRBV7-2 and TRBJ2-7; the match to TRBD2 covers 8 bases. The CDR3 DNA is TGTGCCAGCAATCAGGGCGCGGGGGGCTTTGGCGAGCAGTACTTC. Translation gives CASNQGAGGFGEQYF.